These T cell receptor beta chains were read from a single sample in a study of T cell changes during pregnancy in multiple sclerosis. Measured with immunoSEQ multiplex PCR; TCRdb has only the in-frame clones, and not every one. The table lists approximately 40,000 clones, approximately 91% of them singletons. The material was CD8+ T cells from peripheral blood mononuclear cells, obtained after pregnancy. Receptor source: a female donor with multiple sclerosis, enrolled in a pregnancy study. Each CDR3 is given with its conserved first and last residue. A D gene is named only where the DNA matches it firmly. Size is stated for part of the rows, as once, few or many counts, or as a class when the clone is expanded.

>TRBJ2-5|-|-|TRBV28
TGTGCCAGCAGCCGGGACACGGACCAAGAGACCCAGTACTTC
CASSRDTDQETQYF
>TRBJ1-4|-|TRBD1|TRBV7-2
TGTGCCAGCAGCTTAAGCAGGGGGCCAAGGGATGAAAAACTGTTTTTT
CASSLSRGPRDEKLFF
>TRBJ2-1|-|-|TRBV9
TGTGCCAGCAGCCCCGACTCCTTTACGTACAATGAGCAGTTCTTC
CASSPDSFTYNEQFF
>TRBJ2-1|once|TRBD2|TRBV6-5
TGTGCCAGCAGTTACGCGGGGGGCGACGAGCAGTTCTTC
CASSYAGGDEQFF
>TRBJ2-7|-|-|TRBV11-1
TGTGCCAGCAGCTCACATGGGCCAGACTACGAGCAGTACTTC
CASSSHGPDYEQYF
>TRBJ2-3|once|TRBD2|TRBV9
TGTGCCAGCAGTTCTAGCGGAGGTAGCACAGATACGCAGTATTTT
CASSSSGGSTDTQYF
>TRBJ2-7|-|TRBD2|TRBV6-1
TGTGCCAGCAGGGAAGGGGCTAGCGGGCTCTACGAGCAGTACTTC
CASREGASGLYEQYF
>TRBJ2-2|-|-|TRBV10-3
TGTGCCATCAGTGAGCCTTACGAGAGCACGGACACCGGGGAGCTGTTTTTT
CAISEPYESTDTGELFF
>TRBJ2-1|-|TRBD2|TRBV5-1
TGCGCCAGCAGCTTCCAAACGACATACTCCGGGACTAGCCTCCTTGATGAGCAGTTCTTC
CASSFQTTYSGTSLLDEQFF
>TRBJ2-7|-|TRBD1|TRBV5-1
TGCGCCAGCAGCCTCGGACAGGGAGCTTACGAGCAGTACTTC
CASSLGQGAYEQYF
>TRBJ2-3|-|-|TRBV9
TGTGCCAGCAGCGTAGAACAGGGCACAGATACGCAGTATTTT
CASSVEQGTDTQYF
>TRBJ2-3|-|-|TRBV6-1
TGTGCCAGCAGTGAGGCCAGCAGGGCGGATACGCAGTATTTT
CASSEASRADTQYF
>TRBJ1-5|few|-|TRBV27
TGTGCCAGCAGGCCAGGGGTTAGCAATCAGCCCCAGCATTTT
CASRPGVSNQPQHF
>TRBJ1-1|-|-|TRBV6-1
TGTGCCAGCGGACAGTGGAACACTGAAGCTTTCTTT
CASGQWNTEAFF
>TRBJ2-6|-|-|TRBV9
TGTGCCAGCAGCGTCGCTAGGGGCCAAAGCTCTGGGGCCAACGTCCTGACTTTC
CASSVARGQSSGANVLTF
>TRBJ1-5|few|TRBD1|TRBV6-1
TGTGCCAGCATCAGATACCAGGGGGCTGTTCAGCCCCAGCATTTT
CASIRYQGAVQPQHF
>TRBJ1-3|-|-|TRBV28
TGTGCCAGCAGCTCTCAGGGTTCTGGAAACACCATATATTTT
CASSSQGSGNTIYF
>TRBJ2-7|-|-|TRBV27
TGTGCCAGCAGTTTATCTGCGTTTTCAACCTACGAGCAGTACTTC
CASSLSAFSTYEQYF
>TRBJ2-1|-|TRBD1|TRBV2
TGTGCCAGCATCGAACAGGGGTTAAGTGAGCAGTTCTTC
CASIEQGLSEQFF
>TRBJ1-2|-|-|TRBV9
TGTGCCAGCAGCGTAGGGGGGAGGGATGGCTACACCTTC
CASSVGGRDGYTF
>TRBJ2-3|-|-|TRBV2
TGTGCCAGCAGTGAAAGGTCGACTTCTAGCACAGATACGCAGTATTTT
CASSERSTSSTDTQYF
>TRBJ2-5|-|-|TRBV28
TGTGCCAGCAGTTATCCCTCCACTAGACCGACTGGGACCCAGTACTTC
CASSYPSTRPTGTQYF
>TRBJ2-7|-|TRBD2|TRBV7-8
TGTGCCAGCAGCTTGGTGGGGGGGACGGGAACTGACGAGCAGTACTTC
CASSLVGGTGTDEQYF
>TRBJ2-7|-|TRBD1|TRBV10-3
TGTGCCATCAGTGAGTTACAGGGGAGCGAGCAGTACTTC
CAISELQGSEQYF
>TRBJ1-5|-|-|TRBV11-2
TGTGCCAGCAGCTTAGATCGGGGCGGCAGGGTGGGAGGGGAGCCCCAGCATTTT
CASSLDRGGRVGGEPQHF
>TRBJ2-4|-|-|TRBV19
TGTGCCAGTAGACAACTTTCACCCCGTCCGGGTGAAAACATTCAGTACTTC
CASRQLSPRPGENIQYF
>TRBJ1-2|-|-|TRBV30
TGTGCCTGTCACACCGGGGATCGAGGGGGCTACACCTTC
CACHTGDRGGYTF
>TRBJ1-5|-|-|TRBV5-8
TGTGCCAGCAGCTTGGGAGGGCGGCCCCAGCATTTT
CASSLGGRPQHF
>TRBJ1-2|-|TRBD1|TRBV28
TGTGCCAGCAGTCCGATCGGACAGGGGCCTGCTAACTATGGCTACACCTTC
CASSPIGQGPANYGYTF
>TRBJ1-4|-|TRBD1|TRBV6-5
TGTGCCAAATCGGGGGACAGGGGTCGTGAAAAACTGTTTTTT
CAKSGDRGREKLFF
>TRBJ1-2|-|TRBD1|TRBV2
TGTGCCAGCAATGTCCGGACAGGGAGTCGTGGCTACACCTTC
CASNVRTGSRGYTF
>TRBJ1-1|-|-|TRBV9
TGTGCCAGCACCGAGGGGGTTAAGGGGACTGAAGCTTTCTTT
CASTEGVKGTEAFF
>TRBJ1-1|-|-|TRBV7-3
TGTGCCAGCAGGGTCTCTGGGGCCACTGAAGCTTTCTTT
CASRVSGATEAFF
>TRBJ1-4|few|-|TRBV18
TGTGCCAGCTCACCTTCCCGGATGGAGTCTGCAACTAATGAAAAACTGTTTTTT
CASSPSRMESATNEKLFF
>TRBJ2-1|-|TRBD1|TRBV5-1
TGCGCCAGCAGCTTGAACAGGGGGCGAGTGAATGAGCAGTTCTTC
CASSLNRGRVNEQFF
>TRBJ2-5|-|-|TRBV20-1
TGCAGTGCTAGAGTTCAGAGGGACCAGTACTTC
CSARVQRDQYF
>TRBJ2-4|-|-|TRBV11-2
TGTGCCAGCAGCCCCGCCCCGGGGTCGAACATTCAGTACTTC
CASSPAPGSNIQYF